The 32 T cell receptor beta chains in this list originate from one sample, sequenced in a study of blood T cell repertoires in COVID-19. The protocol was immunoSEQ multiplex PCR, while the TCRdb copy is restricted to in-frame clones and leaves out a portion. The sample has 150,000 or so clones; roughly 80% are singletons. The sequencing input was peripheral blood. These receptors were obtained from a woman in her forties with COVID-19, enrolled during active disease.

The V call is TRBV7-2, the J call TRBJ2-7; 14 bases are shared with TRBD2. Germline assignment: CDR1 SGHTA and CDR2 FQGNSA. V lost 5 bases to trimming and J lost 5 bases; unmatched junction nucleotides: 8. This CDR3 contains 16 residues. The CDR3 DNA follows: TGTGCCAGCAGCCCCCGACTAGCGGGAGGGCGGAACGAGCAGTACTTC. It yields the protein CASSPRLAGGRNEQYF.

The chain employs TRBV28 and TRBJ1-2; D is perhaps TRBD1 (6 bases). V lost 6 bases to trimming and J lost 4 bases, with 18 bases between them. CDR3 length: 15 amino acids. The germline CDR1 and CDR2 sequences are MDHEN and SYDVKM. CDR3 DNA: TGTGCCAGCAGCCAGAGGACAGCCCGACTCTATGGCTACACCTTC. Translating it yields CASSQRTARLYGYTF.

The CDR3 bases are TGCGCCAGCAGCTTAGGACACCAATACTACGAGCAGTACTTC. This translates into CASSLGHQYYEQYF. The chain couples TRBV5-1 to TRBJ2-7, with D possibly matching TRBD1 (5 bases). V lost 2 bases to trimming and J lost 3 bases, with 12 bases between them. This CDR3 is 14 amino acids long. Germline V gene sequence: CDR1 SGHRS, CDR2 YFSETQ.

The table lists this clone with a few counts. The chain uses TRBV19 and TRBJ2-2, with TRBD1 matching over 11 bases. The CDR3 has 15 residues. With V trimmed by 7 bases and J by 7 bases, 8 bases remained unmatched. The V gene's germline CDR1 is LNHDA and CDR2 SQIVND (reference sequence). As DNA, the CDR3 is TGTGCCAGTACCTATGGACAGGGGGCGATCGGGGAGCTGTTTTTT. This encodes CASTYGQGAIGELFF.

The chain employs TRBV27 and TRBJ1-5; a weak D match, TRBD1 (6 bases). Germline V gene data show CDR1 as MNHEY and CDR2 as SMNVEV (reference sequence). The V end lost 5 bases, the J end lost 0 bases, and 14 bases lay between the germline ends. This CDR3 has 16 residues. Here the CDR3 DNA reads TGTGCCAGCAGTCCAAAGGGGGGGTATAGCAATCAGCCCCAGCATTTT. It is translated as CASSPKGGYSNQPQHF.

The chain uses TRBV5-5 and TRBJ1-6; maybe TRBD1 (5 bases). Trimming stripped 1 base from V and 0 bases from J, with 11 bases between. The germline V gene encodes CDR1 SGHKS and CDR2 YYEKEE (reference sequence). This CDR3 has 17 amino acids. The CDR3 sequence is CASSLFTGGSYNSPLHF. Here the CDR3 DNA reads TGTGCCAGCAGCTTGTTTACGGGGGGCTCCTATAATTCACCCCTCCACTTT.

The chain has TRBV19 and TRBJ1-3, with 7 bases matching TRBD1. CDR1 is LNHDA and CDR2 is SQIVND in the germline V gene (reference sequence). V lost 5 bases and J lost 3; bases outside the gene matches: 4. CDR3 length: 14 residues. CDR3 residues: CASSVGQSGNTIYF. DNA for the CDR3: TGTGCCAGTAGTGTGGGACAGAGTGGAAACACCATATATTTT.

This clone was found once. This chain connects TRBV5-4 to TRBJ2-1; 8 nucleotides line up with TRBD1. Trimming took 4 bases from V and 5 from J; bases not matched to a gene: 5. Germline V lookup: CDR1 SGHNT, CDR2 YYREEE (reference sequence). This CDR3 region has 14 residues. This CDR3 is CASSRTDRDNEQFF. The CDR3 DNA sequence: TGTGCCAGCAGCCGGACGGACAGGGACAATGAGCAGTTCTTC. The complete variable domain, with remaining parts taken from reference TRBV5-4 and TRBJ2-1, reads ETGVTQSPTHLIKTRGQQVTLRCSSQSGHNTVSWYQQALGQGPQFIFQYYREEENGRGNFPPRFSGLQFPNYSSELNVNALELDDSALYLCASSRTDRDNEQFFGPGTRLTVL.

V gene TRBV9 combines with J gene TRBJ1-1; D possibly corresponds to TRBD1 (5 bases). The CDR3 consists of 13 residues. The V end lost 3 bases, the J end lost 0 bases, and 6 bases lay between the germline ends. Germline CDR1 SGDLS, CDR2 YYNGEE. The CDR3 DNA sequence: TGTGCCAGCAGCGCAGGGTTGAACACTGAAGCTTTCTTT. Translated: CASSAGLNTEAFF.

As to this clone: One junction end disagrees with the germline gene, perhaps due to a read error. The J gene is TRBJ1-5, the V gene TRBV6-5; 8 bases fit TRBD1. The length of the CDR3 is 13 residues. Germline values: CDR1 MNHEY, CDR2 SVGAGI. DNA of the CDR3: TGTGCCAGCAGTTACTCGATCCAGGGGGCTATGAATTTT. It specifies CASSYSIQGAMNF.

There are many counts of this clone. CDR3 amino acids: CASSLDWTRDGYTF. The CDR3 nucleotides are TGTGCCAGCAGCTTAGATTGGACAAGGGATGGCTACACCTTC. V gene TRBV7-9 combines with J gene TRBJ1-2; D perhaps matches TRBD1 (5 bases). This CDR3 has 14 amino acids. Trimming pared 1 base from V and 6 bases from J, leaving 12 bases between. CDR1 is SEHNR and CDR2 is FQNEAQ in the germline V gene (reference sequence).

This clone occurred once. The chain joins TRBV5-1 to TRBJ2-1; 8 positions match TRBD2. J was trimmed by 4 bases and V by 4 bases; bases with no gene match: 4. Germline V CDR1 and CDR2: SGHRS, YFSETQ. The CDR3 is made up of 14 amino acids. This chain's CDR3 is CASSPGGGYNEQFF. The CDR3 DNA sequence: TGCGCCAGCAGCCCCGGGGGGGGTTACAATGAGCAGTTCTTC. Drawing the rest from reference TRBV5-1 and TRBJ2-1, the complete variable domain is KAGVTQTPRYLIKTRGQQVTLSCSPISGHRSVSWYQQTPGQGLQFLFEYFSETQRNKGNFPGRFSGRQFSNSRSEMNVSTLELGDSALYLCASSPGGGYNEQFFGPGTRLTVL.

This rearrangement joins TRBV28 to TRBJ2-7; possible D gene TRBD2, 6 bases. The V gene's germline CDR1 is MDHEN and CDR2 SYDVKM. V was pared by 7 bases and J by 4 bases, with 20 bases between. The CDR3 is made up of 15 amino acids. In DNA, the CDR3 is TGTGCCAGCAACAAACCTATGGGTCGGGGGTACGAGCAGTACTTC. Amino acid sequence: CASNKPMGRGYEQYF.

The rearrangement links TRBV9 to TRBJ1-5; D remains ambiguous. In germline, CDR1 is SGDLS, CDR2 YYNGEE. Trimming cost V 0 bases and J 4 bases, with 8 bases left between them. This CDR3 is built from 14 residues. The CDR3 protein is CASSVEGGNQPQHF. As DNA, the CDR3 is TGTGCCAGCAGCGTAGAGGGCGGGAATCAGCCCCAGCATTTT.

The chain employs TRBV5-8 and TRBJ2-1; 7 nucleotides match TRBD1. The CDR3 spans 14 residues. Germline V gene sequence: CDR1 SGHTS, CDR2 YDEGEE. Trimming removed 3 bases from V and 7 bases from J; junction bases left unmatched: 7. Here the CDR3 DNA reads TGTGCCAGCAGCTGGGGGACAGAATTAAATGAGCAGTTCTTC. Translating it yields CASSWGTELNEQFF.

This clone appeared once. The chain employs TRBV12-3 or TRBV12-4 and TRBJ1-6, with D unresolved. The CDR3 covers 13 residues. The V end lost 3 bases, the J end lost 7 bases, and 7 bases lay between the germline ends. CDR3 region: CASSLGLNSPLHF. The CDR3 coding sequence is TGTGCCAGCAGTTTGGGCCTGAATTCACCCCTCCACTTT.

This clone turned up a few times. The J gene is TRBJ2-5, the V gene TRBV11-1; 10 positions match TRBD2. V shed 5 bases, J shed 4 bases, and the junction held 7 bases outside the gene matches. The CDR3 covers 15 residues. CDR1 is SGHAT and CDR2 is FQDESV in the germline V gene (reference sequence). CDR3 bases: TGTGCCAGCAGCCCTAGCGGGAGCGGGGGAGAGACCCAGTACTTC. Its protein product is CASSPSGSGGETQYF.

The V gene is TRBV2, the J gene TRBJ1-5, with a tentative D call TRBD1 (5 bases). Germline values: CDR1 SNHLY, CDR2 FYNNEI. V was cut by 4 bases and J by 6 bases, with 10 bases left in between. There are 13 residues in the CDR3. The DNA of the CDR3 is TGTGCCAGCAGTGGGGGGGTGGGTCAGCCCCAGCATTTT. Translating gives CASSGGVGQPQHF.

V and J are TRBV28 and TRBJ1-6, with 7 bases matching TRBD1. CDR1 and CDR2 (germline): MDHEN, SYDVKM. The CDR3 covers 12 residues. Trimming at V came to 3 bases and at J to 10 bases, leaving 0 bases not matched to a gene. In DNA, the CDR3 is TGTGCCAGCAGTTTGGACAGGTCACCCCTCCACTTT. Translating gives CASSLDRSPLHF.

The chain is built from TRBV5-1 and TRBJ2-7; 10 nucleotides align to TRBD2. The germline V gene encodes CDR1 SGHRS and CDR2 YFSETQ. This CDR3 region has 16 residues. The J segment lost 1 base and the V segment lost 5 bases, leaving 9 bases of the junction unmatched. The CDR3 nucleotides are TGCGCCAGCAGTGTACTAGCGGGACGTCAGTCCTACGAGCAGTACTTC. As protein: CASSVLAGRQSYEQYF.

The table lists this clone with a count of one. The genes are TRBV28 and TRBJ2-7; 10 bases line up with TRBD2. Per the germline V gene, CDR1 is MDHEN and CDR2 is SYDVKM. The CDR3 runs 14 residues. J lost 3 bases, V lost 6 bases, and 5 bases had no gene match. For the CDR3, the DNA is TGTGCCAGCAGGGGACTAGCGAAAAACTACGAGCAGTACTTC. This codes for CASRGLAKNYEQYF.

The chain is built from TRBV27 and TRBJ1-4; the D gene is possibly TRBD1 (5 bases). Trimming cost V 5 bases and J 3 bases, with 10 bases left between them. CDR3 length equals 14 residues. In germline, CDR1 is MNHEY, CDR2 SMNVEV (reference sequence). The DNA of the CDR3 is TGTGCCAGCAGTCCGGGGACTTCTAATGAAAAACTGTTTTTT. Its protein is CASSPGTSNEKLFF.

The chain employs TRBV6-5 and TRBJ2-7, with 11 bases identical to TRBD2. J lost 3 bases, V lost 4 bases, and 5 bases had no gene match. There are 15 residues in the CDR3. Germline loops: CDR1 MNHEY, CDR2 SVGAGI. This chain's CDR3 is CASSSLAGGRYEQYF. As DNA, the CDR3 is TGTGCCAGCAGTTCCCTAGCGGGAGGACGCTACGAGCAGTACTTC.

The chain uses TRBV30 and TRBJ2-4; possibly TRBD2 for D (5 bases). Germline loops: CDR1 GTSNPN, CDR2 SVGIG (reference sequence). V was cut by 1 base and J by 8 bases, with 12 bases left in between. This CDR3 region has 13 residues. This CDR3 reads CAWSETPGDIQYF. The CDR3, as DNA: TGTGCCTGGAGTGAGACCCCCGGGGACATTCAGTACTTC.

CDR3 protein: CASSDAGTGRNEQYV. The CDR3 bases are TGTGCCAGCAGTGACGCCGGGACAGGGAGAAACGAGCAGTACGTC. This chain uses TRBV6-6 with TRBJ2-7; 9 nucleotides align to TRBD1. In germline, CDR1 is MNHNY, CDR2 SVGAGI (reference sequence). The CDR3 has 15 amino acids. The V segment lost 5 bases and the J segment 5 bases; nucleotides outside the gene matches: 10.

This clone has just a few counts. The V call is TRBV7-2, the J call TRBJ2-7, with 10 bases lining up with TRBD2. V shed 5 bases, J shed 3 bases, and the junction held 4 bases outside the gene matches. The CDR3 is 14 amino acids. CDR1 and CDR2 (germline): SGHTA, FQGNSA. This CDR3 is CASSLGLAFYEQYF. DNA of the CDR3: TGTGCCAGCAGCCTGGGACTAGCGTTCTACGAGCAGTACTTC.

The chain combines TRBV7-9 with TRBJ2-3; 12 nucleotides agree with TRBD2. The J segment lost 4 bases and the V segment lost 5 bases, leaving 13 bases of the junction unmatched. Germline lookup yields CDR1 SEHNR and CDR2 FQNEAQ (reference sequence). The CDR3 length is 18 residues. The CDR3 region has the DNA TGTGCCAGCAGCCCTACCTCGCGACTAGCGGGAGTCCCAGATACGCAGTATTTT. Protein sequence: CASSPTSRLAGVPDTQYF.

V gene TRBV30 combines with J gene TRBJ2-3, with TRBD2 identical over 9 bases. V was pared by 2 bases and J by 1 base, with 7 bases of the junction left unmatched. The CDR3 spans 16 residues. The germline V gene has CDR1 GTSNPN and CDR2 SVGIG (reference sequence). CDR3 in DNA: TGTGCCTGGAGTACCCGCAGGACTAGCGGCACAGATACGCAGTATTTT. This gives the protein CAWSTRRTSGTDTQYF.

CDR3 nucleotide sequence: TGTGCCACCCAAAGGGATAGCGGGAGTCCAGATACGCAGTATTTT. This encodes CATQRDSGSPDTQYF. The chain carries TRBV27 and TRBJ2-3; 9 nucleotides agree with TRBD2. The V gene end was trimmed by 10 bases and the J gene end by 4 bases; junction bases not matched to a gene: 12. The CDR3 is 15 amino acids. The germline V gene has CDR1 MNHEY and CDR2 SMNVEV (reference sequence).

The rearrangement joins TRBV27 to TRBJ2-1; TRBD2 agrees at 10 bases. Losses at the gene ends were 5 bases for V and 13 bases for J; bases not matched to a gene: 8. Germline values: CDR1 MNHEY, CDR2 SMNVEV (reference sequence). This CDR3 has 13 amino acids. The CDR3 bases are TGTGCCAGCAGTCCGACTAGCGGGTGGCTCCAGTTCTTC. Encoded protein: CASSPTSGWLQFF.

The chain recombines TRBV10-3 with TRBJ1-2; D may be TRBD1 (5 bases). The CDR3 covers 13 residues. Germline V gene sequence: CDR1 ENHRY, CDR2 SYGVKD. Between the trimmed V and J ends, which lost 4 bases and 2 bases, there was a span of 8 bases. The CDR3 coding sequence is TGTGCCATCAGTGGATCAGGGAACTATGGCTACACCTTC. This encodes CAISGSGNYGYTF.

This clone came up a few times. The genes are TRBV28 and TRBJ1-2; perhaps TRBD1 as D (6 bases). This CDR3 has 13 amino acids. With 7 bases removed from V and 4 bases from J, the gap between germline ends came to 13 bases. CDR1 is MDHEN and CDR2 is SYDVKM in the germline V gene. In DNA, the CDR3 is TGTGCCAGCACAATTACACAGGGCTATGGCTACACCTTC. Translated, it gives CASTITQGYGYTF.